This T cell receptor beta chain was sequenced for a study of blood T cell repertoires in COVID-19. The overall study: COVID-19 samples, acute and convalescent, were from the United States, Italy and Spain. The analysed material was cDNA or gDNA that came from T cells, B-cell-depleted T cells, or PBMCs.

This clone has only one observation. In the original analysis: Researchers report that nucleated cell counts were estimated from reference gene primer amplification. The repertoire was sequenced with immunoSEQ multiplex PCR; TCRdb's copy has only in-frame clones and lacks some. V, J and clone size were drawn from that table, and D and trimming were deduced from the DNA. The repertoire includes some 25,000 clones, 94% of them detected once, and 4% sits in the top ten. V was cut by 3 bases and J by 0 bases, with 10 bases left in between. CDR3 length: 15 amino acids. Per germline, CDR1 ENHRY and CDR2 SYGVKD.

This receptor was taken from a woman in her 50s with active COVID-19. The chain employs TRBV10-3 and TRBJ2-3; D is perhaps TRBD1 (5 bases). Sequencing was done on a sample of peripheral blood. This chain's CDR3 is CAISDQGRSTDTQYF. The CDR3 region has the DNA TGTGCCATCAGTGACCAGGGCCGAAGCACAGATACGCAGTATTTT.